The source of this T cell receptor (beta chain) is a study of naive and memory T cell subsets (TCRdb year 2017). Notes on the research overall: The study applied an open-source, UMI-based TCR alpha and beta sequencing pipeline to sorted naive and memory peripheral blood T cell subsets. IgG serology results and the functional CMV T cell responses were in complete agreement. RNA was DNase-treated and reverse transcribed with TCR constant-region primers, mostly using SuperScript III. Paper-wide results and their limitations: Clonotypes were defined as single alpha or beta chain sequences, not paired alpha/beta receptors. A power law was followed by TCR abundance, with an exponent that differed between naive and memory subsets but was consistent across the three individuals. After error correction, over 90% of naive TCR sequences appeared only once, giving much steeper abundance distributions than memory subsets. RNA-based TCR counts may be influenced by expression changes linked to T cell activation and differentiation. In both CD4 and CD8 cells, the Gini index increased while Shannon and inverse Simpson diversity decreased from naive through CM, EM and EMRA. No ground truth was available to validate the repertoire findings for the naive and memory subsets.

As to this clonotype: It has no known antigen specificity. Base qualities are not at hand, and no much larger clone is one base apart.

The receptor library was made with UMI-ligation and nested PCR. To cover both TRBC1 and TRBC2, the beta constant-region primer consisted of an equimolar mix of two oligonucleotides. Four rounds of PCR were used to amplify ligated cDNA, with nested alpha and beta constant-region primers being used together with the SP2 primer. A single-stranded oligonucleotide bearing the SP2 primer plus a 12-nucleotide UMI was ligated onto the 3' end of the cDNA by T4 RNA ligase 1. The ligation reaction was kept at 16 degrees C for roughly 19-25 hours. PCR2 was usually performed as a SYBR Green qPCR and halted at a preset threshold so that over-amplification would not occur. Agencourt AMPure XP magnetic beads were used for all purifications after the first. Libraries were quantified by Qubit and checked on a TapeStation, with a main peak expected near 650 bp. Pooled libraries were sequenced on an Illumina MiSeq using v2 2x251 paired-end kits, and typically roughly 0.85-2.3 million reads were obtained per sample. Each sample library was pooled at approximately 4 nM, and about 5-8% PhiX was included to improve cluster recognition. On the authors' methods: V and J genes were assigned to Demultiplexor-processed FASTQ reads by Decombinator through tag matching, with a single base-pair mismatch being allowed. Collapsinator used UMIs to correct both sequencing errors and frequency errors arising from PCR heterogeneity. TCRs were translated and CDR3s were extracted from the conserved cysteine to the FGXG phenylalanine by CDR3Translator, with non-productive sequences being flagged. Gini, Shannon entropy and inverse Simpson indices were calculated on repertoires subsampled to equal numbers of UMI-defined TCRs. Clonotype abundance distributions were fitted to a power law by maximum likelihood within the linear range. For one naive CD8 sample, the pipeline and MIGEC produced similar UMI counts, unique TCR numbers and clonal distributions. The repertoires were searched for 7,322 CMV-associated CDR3 sequences that had been compiled from VDJdb and a published dataset. TCRdb reanalyzed the raw reads on its own, using fastp at Q25 for trimming and MiXCR for clone calling, and kept in-frame beta chains. Entries are consolidated by CDR3 protein sequence, retaining the most common genes and DNA. None of the V and J calls come from the authors' own analysis; TCRdb made them. The sample table lists tens of thousands of distinct CDR3 sequences, roughly 10% of them with a count of one. Jointly, the top ten make up 20% to 25% of the sample.

Separate amplification of TCR alpha and beta chain libraries was performed from the second PCR step onward. The CMV status of each donor was determined by measuring IFNgamma production from CD4+ T cells after fresh PBMCs had been stimulated overnight with CMV viral lysate. Using Miltenyi beads, CD4 T cells were first positively selected, and CD8 T cells were then positively selected from the CD4-negative fraction. After staining for CD3, CD4, CD8, CD45RA, CD27 and a live/dead dye, cells were sorted on a BD Aria II into four subsets based on CD45RA and CD27. Blood came from a few healthy volunteers, each fractionated into CD4 and CD8 T cells and then into four differentiation subsets. Roughly 0.11 L of peripheral blood was collected from each donor, and PBMC were isolated by Ficoll-Paque PLUS density-gradient centrifugation. Sorted cells were lysed in RLT buffer, and RNA was extracted with a Qiagen RNeasy kit and stored at -80°C.

The specimen was central memory CD8+ T cells from blood. The cell subset or site label here, explained by the study, means: central memory, CD45RA- CD27+. This TCR was recovered from a human donor in good health.

The CDR3 reads CASSFPREMNTEAFF. The nucleotides are TGTGCCAGCAGTTTCCCCCGGGAGATGAACACTGAAGCTTTCTTT. The V and J segments used are TRBV28 and TRBJ1-1; the D gene is unclear. According to the germline V gene, CDR1 reads MDHEN and CDR2 reads SYDVKM. V was cut back by 3 bases and J by 0 bases, leaving a gap of 11 bases between them. The CDR3 spans 15 residues, from the cysteine through the phenylalanine. Here the CDR3 DNA is all that survives: 45 bases in frame from base 1.